These T cell receptor beta chains were read from a single sample in a study of blood T cell repertoires in COVID-19. Here immunoSEQ multiplex PCR was the method, and the copy in TCRdb shows in-frame clones only, minus some. Of 40,000 to 55,000 clones in the sample, roughly nine tenths were seen once. The sample taken for sequencing was peripheral blood. These receptors were collected from a man in his 70s with active COVID-19. CDR3s include the opening cysteine and the closing phenylalanine or tryptophan. Each record gives: CDR3 length, clone size, V gene, D gene, CDR3 protein. A D gene is named only where the DNA matches it firmly. Size values are once, few and many counts, or a class for expanded clones, and some rows have none.

length: 15; size: -; V: TRBV6-5; D: TRBD1; CDR3: CASPRDRGRQETQYF
length: 19; size: -; V: TRBV4-3; D: TRBD1; CDR3: CASSLRYPSLGQGAGGYTF
length: 13; size: -; V: TRBV7-3; D: TRBD2; CDR3: CASSSGLAGEQFF
length: 12; size: -; V: TRBV15; D: -; CDR3: CATSRGNSPLHF
length: 15; size: -; V: TRBV6-5; D: TRBD2; CDR3: CASSYEVAGNNEQFF
length: 16; size: -; V: TRBV11-1; D: TRBD1; CDR3: CASSQTGVGTKNIQYF
length: 14; size: -; V: TRBV4-3; D: -; CDR3: CASSQETRGDTQYF
length: 16; size: -; V: TRBV11-2; D: TRBD1; CDR3: CASSRGTGIFQETQYF
length: 13; size: -; V: TRBV18; D: -; CDR3: CASSPGGEETQYF
length: 15; size: -; V: TRBV4-3; D: -; CDR3: CASSQDGRGPYGYTF
length: 17; size: -; V: TRBV9; D: TRBD2; CDR3: CASSVGERGAKADTQYF
length: 15; size: -; V: TRBV5-1; D: -; CDR3: CASRATVATNEKLFF
length: 13; size: -; V: TRBV6-5; D: -; CDR3: CASGQSSYNEQFF
length: 20; size: -; V: TRBV4-3; D: TRBD2; CDR3: CASSQWGGVSRMPSTDTQYF
length: 12; size: -; V: TRBV3-1/TRBV3-2; D: -; CDR3: CASSLGGGELFF
length: 15; size: -; V: TRBV7-2; D: TRBD1; CDR3: CASSSGTGGSYEQYF
length: 19; size: -; V: TRBV5-1; D: TRBD1; CDR3: CASSLGTDRGRKKAGELFF
length: 12; size: -; V: TRBV27; D: -; CDR3: CASRQGREKLFF
length: 14; size: -; V: TRBV19; D: TRBD2; CDR3: CASSSTSGVETQYF
length: 13; size: few; V: TRBV2; D: TRBD1; CDR3: CASSGTGLGEQYF
length: 13; size: -; V: TRBV12-3/TRBV12-4; D: -; CDR3: CASSPDNSYEQYF
length: 15; size: -; V: TRBV19; D: TRBD2; CDR3: CASSIVGGTYNEQFF
length: 17; size: -; V: TRBV3-1/TRBV3-2; D: TRBD2; CDR3: CASSHGLRGAGGNEQFF
length: 15; size: once; V: TRBV13; D: TRBD2; CDR3: CASSSQRGGNNEQFF
length: 15; size: -; V: TRBV2; D: TRBD1; CDR3: CASRGQGVYNSPLHF
length: 15; size: -; V: TRBV11-2; D: TRBD1; CDR3: CASRGQGGTITEAFF
length: 13; size: -; V: TRBV19; D: -; CDR3: CASSIGGEETQYF
length: 16; size: few; V: TRBV5-1; D: -; CDR3: CASSLSGVSNNSPLHF
length: 15; size: -; V: TRBV7-2; D: TRBD1; CDR3: CASSLAPPGQDGYTF
length: 12; size: -; V: TRBV5-6; D: -; CDR3: CASSLVEYEQYF
length: 15; size: -; V: TRBV9; D: -; CDR3: CASSVGGVTGNTIYF
length: 15; size: once; V: TRBV4-1; D: -; CDR3: CASSQDSSRVYGYTF
length: 15; size: -; V: TRBV7-8; D: TRBD2; CDR3: CASSSRLASYNEQFF
length: 15; size: -; V: TRBV7-8; D: TRBD1; CDR3: CASSRGTGGNQPQHF
length: 14; size: -; V: TRBV6-5; D: TRBD2; CDR3: CASTSRSGALKLFF
length: 16; size: -; V: TRBV9; D: TRBD1; CDR3: CASSKRTGKGTDTQYF
length: 14; size: once; V: TRBV19; D: TRBD1; CDR3: CASSIPGGSYEQYF
length: 17; size: -; V: TRBV2; D: -; CDR3: CASSGLGPRVQAGELFF
length: 17; size: -; V: TRBV3-1/TRBV3-2; D: TRBD1; CDR3: CASSQDQGTGATYEQYF
length: 17; size: -; V: TRBV7-2; D: TRBD2; CDR3: CASSLVNAGGRTGELFF
length: 13; size: -; V: TRBV5-6; D: -; CDR3: CASSLAVVETQYF
length: 15; size: -; V: TRBV3-1/TRBV3-2; D: -; CDR3: CASSQDSGRNSPLHF
length: 16; size: -; V: TRBV28; D: TRBD1; CDR3: CASRDRGAPLNTEAFF
length: 16; size: -; V: TRBV7-9; D: TRBD1; CDR3: CASSPGQGATHGELFF
length: 14; size: once; V: TRBV7-3; D: -; CDR3: CASSSPGQTYEQYF
length: 19; size: once; V: TRBV7-9; D: TRBD1; CDR3: CASDLPRGGGSSSYNEQFF
length: 16; size: -; V: TRBV5-5; D: TRBD1; CDR3: CASSQSPGQGTHEQYF
length: 13; size: -; V: TRBV19; D: TRBD1; CDR3: CASSNGQGIGYTF
length: 13; size: -; V: TRBV12-3/TRBV12-4; D: -; CDR3: CATQDSTNYGYTF
length: 14; size: -; V: TRBV3-1/TRBV3-2; D: TRBD1; CDR3: CASSQAARTGEAFF
length: 15; size: -; V: TRBV7-2; D: TRBD2; CDR3: CASSLDSGGQETQYF
length: 16; size: -; V: TRBV5-6; D: TRBD1; CDR3: CASSLGFRGSTGELFF
length: 17; size: -; V: TRBV4-1; D: -; CDR3: CASSHPKGAGSTRWQYF
length: 18; size: -; V: TRBV7-2; D: TRBD1; CDR3: CASSRNAGQASSGNTIYF
length: 14; size: -; V: TRBV15; D: -; CDR3: CATSRGNSNQPQHF
length: 16; size: -; V: TRBV7-9; D: TRBD1; CDR3: CASSFQRDRDTGELFF
length: 22; size: -; V: TRBV19; D: TRBD1; CDR3: CASSMTGTGGPLYRLRGGELFF
length: 15; size: -; V: TRBV11-1; D: -; CDR3: CASSYGGGYTDTQYF
length: 15; size: -; V: TRBV2; D: -; CDR3: CANMPTGATNEKLFF